This T cell receptor beta chain was recovered during a study of vaccination effects on CD4 cells after COVID-19. The CDR3 has 12 residues. The germline V and J ends were trimmed by 3 bases and 4 bases, with 4 bases remaining between them. Sequencing followed a ViraFEST assay step that expanded antigen-specific CD4+ T cells with viral peptide pools. Isolating CD4+ T cells followed ten to eleven days of culture. Participants got two doses of BNT162b2 or mRNA-1273 vaccine. Concerning this clone: Its antigen is still unknown.

TCRdb's table, derived via immunoSEQ multiplex PCR, lists solely in-frame clones and lacks some. The sample has about 38,000 clones; approximately 80% are singletons. The receptor was isolated from a human donor who received a COVID-19 vaccine. Some clones in this sample may be carry-over from other donors' samples. The rearrangement uses TRBV12-3 or TRBV12-4 and TRBJ1-3; no clear D gene. The source was CD4+ T cells from PBMCs cultured with HCoV-NL63 spike peptides, collected after COVID-19 vaccination. In nucleotides, the CDR3 is TGTGCCAGCAGTTTGGGGGGAAACACCATATATTTT. This gives the protein CASSLGGNTIYF.